The clone carrying this TCR beta chain was counted a few times. What it recognizes is unknown. Germline CDR1 reads SQVTM; CDR2 reads ANQGSEA. The CDR3 runs 15 residues. The source of the sample is a study of blood T cells in healthy people across ages. Whole-study results and caveats: It was found that TCR beta diversity correlated strongly with the percentage of naive T cells.

Primers used in a second PCR of roughly 7 to 12 cycles were a sample-barcoded 5' primer and a J-beta primer mix. The study obtained at least 3 million CDR3-containing paired-end reads from every sample. TCRdb re-called the 5' RACE reads with MiXCR, one entry per CDR3 protein. The sample has about 720,000 distinct CDR3 sequences, approximately 22% seen once. The receptor's source is a man between 65 and 80 years old in good health. The rearrangement joins TRBV29-1 to TRBJ2-5; TRBD1 might be the D (7 bases). The end of the DNA fits TRBJ2-1 better, so the J call may be wrong. The sequencing sample was made of blood. This CDR3 reads CSVDAGQTTGDEQFF. CDR3 nucleotide sequence: TGCAGCGTTGATGCGGGACAGACAACTGGGGATGAGCAGTTCTTC.